What follows are 8 T cell receptor beta chains derived from one specimen sequenced in a study of T cell clones after liver transplantation. Repertoires were generated with immunoSEQ multiplex PCR, while TCRdb's copy carries only in-frame clones and drops some. Of 98,000 or so clones listed, more than 75% are singletons. The sample in question was CD4+ T cells from blood, obtained before liver transplant. These receptor sequences come from a human donor who received a liver transplant.

V is TRBV23-1 and J is TRBJ2-3; 7 bases agree with TRBD1. TRBV23-1 is filed as an ORF, its function uncertain. The V and J ends lost 3 bases and 0 bases, in that order; junction bases with no gene match: 15. The CDR3 contains 19 residues. The CDR3 loop reads CASSHPGGHGYFSTDTQYF. The CDR3 DNA sequence: TGCGCCAGCAGTCACCCAGGGGGACACGGATACTTTAGCACAGATACGCAGTATTTT.

The V call is TRBV6-6, the J call TRBJ1-2; D gene uncertain. Germline CDR1 is MNHNY and CDR2 is SVGAGI (reference sequence). There are 13 residues in the CDR3. Trimming stripped 6 bases from V and 5 bases from J, with 13 bases between. CDR3 sequence: CASRPEPSYGYTF. CDR3 coding DNA: TGTGCCAGCAGACCTGAACCGTCTTATGGCTACACCTTC.

The V gene is TRBV5-1, the J gene TRBJ2-5, with a weak D call TRBD1 (5 bases). CDR1 SGHRS and CDR2 YFSETQ come from the germline V gene. The CDR3 runs to 14 residues. V gave up 0 bases and J gave up 4 bases, with 10 bases separating them. This CDR3 is CASSLGTTVETQYF. In DNA form, the CDR3 reads TGCGCCAGCAGCTTGGGTACGACAGTAGAGACCCAGTACTTC.

This clone occurred a few times. The chain uses TRBV6-1 and TRBJ2-1; 7 positions match TRBD2. J gave up 4 bases and V 0 bases, and 9 bases lay outside the gene matches. Germline CDR1 and CDR2: MNHNS and SASEGT. The CDR3 spans 17 residues. The CDR3 here is CASSEASGGPTYNEQFF. CDR3 bases: TGTGCCAGCAGTGAAGCTTCGGGAGGCCCTACGTACAATGAGCAGTTCTTC.

The V and J genes are TRBV27 and TRBJ1-5; D remains unclear. The V end was cut by 0 bases, the J end by 0 bases, with 9 bases between. CDR1 is MNHEY, CDR2 SMNVEV, per germline (reference sequence). The CDR3 extends over 16 amino acids. The CDR3, as DNA: TGTGCCAGCAGTTTATCGACCCACGGTAGCAATCAGCCCCAGCATTTT. Its protein product is CASSLSTHGSNQPQHF.

V gene TRBV7-9 combines with J gene TRBJ2-2; a weak D match, TRBD1 (7 bases). Germline assignment: CDR1 SEHNR and CDR2 FQNEAQ (reference sequence). The CDR3 consists of 17 residues. Trimming left V 5 bases short and J 6 bases short, with 22 bases between. This CDR3 reads CASSGKKQGTQSGELFF. The CDR3 DNA follows: TGTGCCAGCAGCGGGAAGAAACAGGGGACTCAATCCGGGGAGCTGTTTTTT.

This CDR3 reads CASSLRLRGDQYF. The DNA of the CDR3 is TGTGCCAGCAGTCTGAGACTCCGTGGTGACCAGTACTTC. V is TRBV7-7 and J is TRBJ2-5; D uncertain. CDR1 is SSHAT, CDR2 FNYEAQ, per germline (reference sequence). Between the trimmed V and J ends, which lost 6 bases and 10 bases, there was a span of 18 bases. The CDR3 has 13 amino acids.

The chain uses TRBV29-1 and TRBJ1-1; unclear D gene. The CDR3 runs to 12 residues. V dropped 4 bases and J dropped 0 bases, with 6 bases sitting between them. Germline CDR1 reads SQVTM; CDR2 reads ANQGSEA. CDR3 sequence reads: CSVVSLNTEAFF. The CDR3 DNA reads TGCAGCGTTGTTAGCTTGAACACTGAAGCTTTCTTT.